Presented here are 3 T cell receptor beta chains from one specimen sequenced in a study of cytomegalovirus exposure and HLA in healthy donors. PCR amplification relied on 60 Vbeta primers (plus 13 Jbeta primers). Produced via immunoSEQ multiplex PCR; TCRdb's table is partial and in-frame only. The sample lists some 190,000 clones, approximately 80% occurring once. The sequenced material came from PBMCs. These receptors all come from a boy between 2 and 10 years old in good health and CMV-seronegative.

V and J are TRBV19 and TRBJ1-1; D not resolved. The CDR3 has 15 amino acids. V lost 1 base to trimming and J lost 0 bases, with 9 bases between them. Germline V gene sequence: CDR1 LNHDA, CDR2 SQIVND (reference sequence). CDR3 sequence: CASSIGVGMNTEAFF. DNA of the CDR3: TGTGCCAGTAGTATAGGGGTGGGCATGAACACTGAAGCTTTCTTT.

The chain joins TRBV7-8 to TRBJ2-1, with a weak D call TRBD2 (5 bases). Germline assignment: CDR1 SGHVS and CDR2 FQNEAQ. Trimming shortened V by 5 bases and J by 10 bases, and 9 bases separated the two germline ends. The CDR3 has 11 residues. CDR3 region: CASSVRGEQFF. The CDR3 region has the DNA TGTGCCAGCAGCGTTCGCGGGGAGCAGTTCTTC.

The V call is TRBV18, the J call TRBJ2-7; 15 nucleotides match TRBD2. V was clipped by 3 bases and J by 5 bases; unmatched bases: 8. CDR3 length: 17 amino acids. Germline loops: CDR1 KGHSH, CDR2 LQKENI. CDR3 sequence (DNA): TGTGCCAGCTCACCGGCCGGGACTAGCGGGAGGAAGGACGAGCAGTACTTC. Amino acid sequence: CASSPAGTSGRKDEQYF.